This is a list of T cell receptor beta chains from one sample in a study of T cell responses to AZD1222 COVID-19 vaccine. Using immunoSEQ multiplex PCR, the repertoire was profiled, and TCRdb retains in-frame clones only, with some absent. The table records some 150,000 clones, less than 95% of them present only once. Source: peripheral blood, taken on day 0 of AZD1222 vaccination. The origin of the receptors is an adult in good health. Both conserved end residues are part of each CDR3. Clone size, where shown, is once, few, many, or a class for clones that have expanded.

j_gene: TRBJ2-7
v_gene: TRBV5-1
abundance: once
len: 18
CDR3aa: CASSLAGTGPTFSYEQYF

j_gene: TRBJ1-3
v_gene: TRBV4-3
abundance: .
len: 21
CDR3aa: CASSQDHGTDGLVVSGNTIYF

j_gene: TRBJ1-5
v_gene: TRBV4-2
abundance: .
len: 16
CDR3aa: CASSHRWGYSNQPQHF

j_gene: TRBJ2-7
v_gene: TRBV7-9
abundance: .
len: 16
CDR3aa: CASSDSRLAPTYEQYF

j_gene: TRBJ1-2
v_gene: TRBV20-1
abundance: .
len: 10
CDR3aa: CSAPMRGYTF

j_gene: TRBJ2-3
v_gene: TRBV7-2
abundance: .
len: 16
CDR3aa: CASSYEREVPTDTQYF

j_gene: TRBJ2-1
v_gene: TRBV25-1
abundance: .
len: 16
CDR3aa: CASSALAGAILNEQFF

j_gene: TRBJ2-1
v_gene: TRBV7-3
abundance: .
len: 15
CDR3aa: CASSLGQGAYNEQFF

j_gene: TRBJ2-1
v_gene: TRBV19
abundance: .
len: 15
CDR3aa: CASSRTGLGYNEQFF

j_gene: TRBJ1-2
v_gene: TRBV10-3
abundance: .
len: 15
CDR3aa: CAISIGQGGNYGYTF

j_gene: TRBJ2-1
v_gene: TRBV5-4
abundance: once
len: 14
CDR3aa: CASSLGVLANEQFF

j_gene: TRBJ2-2
v_gene: TRBV2
abundance: .
len: 14
CDR3aa: CASRKTGGAGELFF

j_gene: TRBJ1-3
v_gene: TRBV3-1/TRBV3-2
abundance: .
len: 16
CDR3aa: CASSQDRDSSGNTIYF

j_gene: TRBJ1-2
v_gene: TRBV12-3/TRBV12-4
abundance: .
len: 12
CDR3aa: CASSRRQDGYTF

j_gene: TRBJ1-2
v_gene: TRBV14
abundance: .
len: 13
CDR3aa: CASSQVDRYGYTF

j_gene: TRBJ2-7
v_gene: TRBV29-1
abundance: .
len: 13
CDR3aa: CSVEPTQGYEQYF

j_gene: TRBJ1-2
v_gene: TRBV2
abundance: once
len: 13
CDR3aa: CASSEYERAHALF

j_gene: TRBJ1-2
v_gene: TRBV10-3
abundance: .
len: 13
CDR3aa: CATRTGIVYGYTF

j_gene: TRBJ1-1
v_gene: TRBV27
abundance: .
len: 13
CDR3aa: CASQLTGGFEAFF

j_gene: TRBJ1-6
v_gene: TRBV2
abundance: .
len: 11
CDR3aa: CASGVYMALHF

j_gene: TRBJ1-2
v_gene: TRBV18
abundance: .
len: 16
CDR3aa: CASSPRQTGPNYGYTF

j_gene: TRBJ2-1
v_gene: TRBV9
abundance: .
len: 14
CDR3aa: CASSDSISYNEQFF

j_gene: TRBJ2-2
v_gene: TRBV15
abundance: once
len: 16
CDR3aa: CATSRRLPANTGELFF

j_gene: TRBJ1-3
v_gene: TRBV28
abundance: .
len: 17
CDR3aa: CASSPPGRWSSGNTIYF

j_gene: TRBJ1-1
v_gene: TRBV6-5
abundance: .
len: 14
CDR3aa: CASSGQNMNTEAFF

j_gene: TRBJ2-2
v_gene: TRBV7-9
abundance: few
len: 14
CDR3aa: CASRSLANTGELFF

j_gene: TRBJ1-5
v_gene: TRBV28
abundance: .
len: 13
CDR3aa: CASIMMGNQPQHF

j_gene: TRBJ2-1
v_gene: TRBV7-6
abundance: .
len: 18
CDR3aa: CASSLARKGVSSYNEQFF

j_gene: TRBJ2-3
v_gene: TRBV6-5
abundance: few
len: 15
CDR3aa: CASGVRTDYTDTQYF

j_gene: TRBJ2-1
v_gene: TRBV28
abundance: .
len: 13
CDR3aa: CASSGTLYNEQFF

j_gene: TRBJ2-1
v_gene: TRBV7-9
abundance: .
len: 16
CDR3aa: CASSLPVGGSYNEQFF

j_gene: TRBJ2-1
v_gene: TRBV6-2/TRBV6-3
abundance: once
len: 17
CDR3aa: CASSYSLAGGHVDEQFF

j_gene: TRBJ1-2
v_gene: TRBV7-9
abundance: .
len: 17
CDR3aa: CASSSAPQGLPRDGYTF